Presented here are 28 T cell receptor beta chains from one specimen sequenced in a study of blood T cell repertoires in COVID-19. The method was immunoSEQ multiplex PCR; TCRdb's version includes in-frame clones alone and lacks a portion of them. The data contain 80,000 to 130,000 clones, more than 90% of them seen just once; the ten biggest clones take up around 5.7%. Input material: peripheral blood. These receptors all stem from a man in his 70s with acute or convalescent COVID-19.

The chain carries TRBV6-5 and TRBJ1-1, with a tentative D call TRBD1 (5 bases). CDR3 size: 12 residues. Germline lookup yields CDR1 MNHEY and CDR2 SVGAGI. V dropped 7 bases and J dropped 1 base, with 7 bases sitting between them. The CDR3 region has the DNA TGTGCCAGCAAAAGGGGGAACACTGAAGCTTTCTTT. Amino acid sequence: CASKRGNTEAFF.

The count of this clone is one. CDR3 amino acids: CASSLAGGTGSRGSYNEQFF. The CDR3 DNA sequence: TGCGCCAGCAGCTTGGCCGGGGGGACAGGGTCCAGGGGATCCTACAATGAGCAGTTCTTC. This chain joins TRBV5-1 and TRBJ2-1; TRBD1 agrees at 9 bases. CDR3 length equals 20 residues. Germline values: CDR1 SGHRS, CDR2 YFSETQ. The junction had 14 bases not matched to a gene; V was cut back by 0 bases and J by 1 base. Based on the CDR3 plus reference TRBV5-1 and TRBJ2-1, the full variable domain is KAGVTQTPRYLIKTRGQQVTLSCSPISGHRSVSWYQQTPGQGLQFLFEYFSETQRNKGNFPGRFSGRQFSNSRSEMNVSTLELGDSALYLCASSLAGGTGSRGSYNEQFFGPGTRLTVL.

The chain has TRBV5-8 and TRBJ1-5, with D perhaps TRBD1 (5 bases). Looked up from germline, CDR1 is SGHTS and CDR2 is YDEGEE. The V end lost 4 bases, the J end lost 6 bases, and 14 bases lay between the germline ends. The CDR3 covers 14 residues. The CDR3 nucleotides are TGTGCCAGCAGCGGCTGGGGCGCCGGTCAGCCCCAGCATTTT. Translating it yields CASSGWGAGQPQHF. Based on the CDR3 plus reference TRBV5-8 and TRBJ1-5, the full variable domain is EAGVTQSPTHLIKTRGQQATLRCSPISGHTSVYWYQQALGLGLQFLLWYDEGEERNRGNFPPRFSGRQFPNYSSELNVNALELEDSALYLCASSGWGAGQPQHFGDGTRLSIL.

The chain employs TRBV5-1 and TRBJ1-6, with D maybe TRBD1 (5 bases). The CDR3 has 14 residues. Trimming left V 4 bases short and J 7 bases short, with 12 bases between. Germline-derived CDR1 and CDR2 are SGHRS and YFSETQ. The CDR3: CASSLLTENSPLHF. Here the CDR3 DNA reads TGCGCCAGCAGCCTGCTGACAGAGAATTCACCCCTCCACTTT.

This sequence joins TRBV7-2 and TRBJ2-1; 11 nucleotides match TRBD2. CDR3 length: 14 amino acids. Germline-derived CDR1 and CDR2 are SGHTA and FQGNSA. After removal of 5 bases from V and 9 bases from J, the junction contained 6 bases not matched to a gene. CDR3 sequence reads: CASSRVLAGGEQFF. The CDR3 DNA reads TGTGCCAGCAGCCGGGTTCTAGCGGGAGGTGAGCAGTTCTTC. Full variable domain (remainder filled in from reference TRBV7-2 and TRBJ2-1): GAGVSQSPSNKVTEKGKDVELRCDPISGHTALYWYRQSLGQGLEFLIYFQGNSAPDKSGLPSDRFSAERTGGSVSTLTIQRTQQEDSAVYLCASSRVLAGGEQFFGPGTRLTVL.

This chain connects TRBV6-2 or TRBV6-3 to TRBJ1-6; 8 positions agree with TRBD1. Trimming took 0 bases from V and 8 from J; bases not matched to a gene: 6. Germline V gene lookup returns CDR1 MNHEY and CDR2 SVGEGT. The CDR3 runs 16 residues. The CDR3 reads CASSYSSGTGDSPLHF. Here the CDR3 DNA reads TGTGCCAGCAGTTACTCATCCGGGACAGGAGATTCACCCCTCCACTTT.

The rearrangement uses TRBV24-1 and TRBJ2-5, with 15 bases that match TRBD2. V shed 9 bases and J 5 bases; nucleotides not matched to a gene: 0. CDR3 length: 13 residues. Germline V gene lookup returns CDR1 KGHDR and CDR2 SFDVKD. CDR3 residues: CATGLAGGETQYF. The CDR3 DNA follows: TGTGCCACCGGACTAGCGGGAGGGGAGACCCAGTACTTC.

This chain joins TRBV5-5 and TRBJ1-5; TRBD1 agrees at 7 bases. Germline V CDR1 and CDR2: SGHKS, YYEKEE (reference sequence). Unmatched junction bases numbered 5, after V lost 6 bases and J lost 2 bases. The CDR3 extends over 14 amino acids. In nucleotides, the CDR3 is TGTGCCAGCACCCATGGACAGGGCAATCAGCCCCAGCATTTT. It encodes CASTHGQGNQPQHF.

This rearrangement joins TRBV7-2 to TRBJ2-3, with TRBD2 matching over 10 bases. Germline V lookup: CDR1 SGHTA, CDR2 FQGNSA. Trimming cost V 7 bases and J 1 base; bases outside gene matches: 2. This CDR3 spans 14 amino acids. The CDR3, as DNA: TGTGCCAGCATTCTAGCGGGGGGCACAGATACGCAGTATTTT. Translated: CASILAGGTDTQYF.

V usage is TRBV15 and J usage is TRBJ1-3; D gene ambiguous. Trimming took off 0 bases at V and 0 bases at J, with 6 bases between the two ends. The CDR3 has 15 amino acids. The germline CDR1 and CDR2 sequences are LNHNV and YYDKDF (reference sequence). CDR3 in DNA: TGTGCCACCAGCAGAGATTTCAGCTCTGGAAACACCATATATTTT. Protein: CATSRDFSSGNTIYF.

J is TRBJ2-7 and V is TRBV7-2, with no clear D. The V end was cut by 5 bases, the J end by 3 bases, with 14 bases between. The CDR3 sequence is 14 residues long. Germline CDR1 and CDR2: SGHTA and FQGNSA. CDR3 loop: CASSPSLGFYEQYF. Here the CDR3 DNA reads TGTGCCAGCAGCCCCTCTCTAGGATTCTACGAGCAGTACTTC.

V usage is TRBV6-4 and J usage is TRBJ2-6; perhaps TRBD1 as D (6 bases). This CDR3 region has 16 residues. Germline CDR1 and CDR2: MRHNA and SNTAGT. V gave up 5 bases and J gave up 0 bases, with 11 bases separating them. The CDR3 region has the DNA TGTGCCAGCAGTACAGGGTACGCCTCTGGGGCCAACGTCCTGACTTTC. Translation: CASSTGYASGANVLTF.

The chain combines TRBV11-3 with TRBJ1-5; 7 bases fit TRBD1. The CDR3 length is 17 residues. Trimming at V came to 0 bases and at J to 0 bases, leaving 5 bases not matched to a gene. Germline V gene sequence: CDR1 SGHNT, CDR2 YENEEA. In DNA form, the CDR3 reads TGTGCCAGCAGCTTAGATTCAGGGGGGAATAGCAATCAGCCCCAGCATTTT. Amino acid sequence: CASSLDSGGNSNQPQHF.

The chain recombines TRBV27 with TRBJ1-4; weak D call: TRBD1 (5 bases). CDR3 length: 15 residues. Germline V gene sequence: CDR1 MNHEY, CDR2 SMNVEV (reference sequence). V gave up 3 bases and J gave up 1 base, with 9 bases separating them. CDR3 in DNA: TGTGCCAGCAGTTTCCTGGGGGGAACTAATGAAAAACTGTTTTTT. Its protein is CASSFLGGTNEKLFF.

The chain recombines TRBV5-1 with TRBJ2-5, with TRBD2 matching 9 bases. Germline values: CDR1 SGHRS, CDR2 YFSETQ. The CDR3 is made up of 17 amino acids. With 5 bases clipped from V and 4 bases from J, the junction kept 15 bases outside the gene matches. This chain's CDR3 is CASSLGLAGLTGETQYF. As DNA, the CDR3 is TGCGCCAGCAGTCTGGGGCTAGCGGGGTTAACTGGAGAGACCCAGTACTTC.

This clone was found a few times. The V call is TRBV9, the J call TRBJ2-2, with TRBD1 identical over 9 bases. Germline loops: CDR1 SGDLS, CDR2 YYNGEE. The CDR3 has 15 residues. Trimming at V came to 3 bases and at J to 5 bases, leaving 5 bases not matched to a gene. The CDR3, as DNA: TGTGCCAGCAGCGAGGACAGGGGTTGGACCGGGGAGCTGTTTTTT. It encodes CASSEDRGWTGELFF.

The J gene is TRBJ2-1, the V gene TRBV21-1; TRBD2 is taken as the D call from the table, unchecked against the DNA. TRBV21-1 is given as a pseudogene. This CDR3 spans 14 amino acids. The DNA for the CDR3 is TGTGCCAGCAGTACCGGGACTAGTTCAGATGAGCAGTTCTTC. The encoded protein is CASSTGTSSDEQFF.

CDR3 sequence reads: CASSPTGLYGYTF. The CDR3 DNA reads as TGTGCCAGCAGCCCCACAGGGCTCTATGGCTACACCTTC. The V and J genes are TRBV7-9 and TRBJ1-2; D is possibly TRBD1 (6 bases). In germline, CDR1 is SEHNR, CDR2 FQNEAQ (reference sequence). V lost 5 bases to trimming and J lost 4 bases, with 11 bases between them. The CDR3 spans 13 residues.

The chain uses TRBV5-4 and TRBJ2-7; a weak D match, TRBD1 (5 bases). Trimming took off 2 bases at V and 2 bases at J, with 8 bases between the two ends. Germline V CDR1 and CDR2: SGHNT, YYREEE (reference sequence). The CDR3 runs to 13 residues. CDR3 DNA sequence: TGTGCCAGCAGCTTACAGGAGACCTACGAGCAGTACTTC. It encodes CASSLQETYEQYF.

The chain carries TRBV9 and TRBJ1-2; D is uncertain. The CDR3 is 14 amino acids. Germline values: CDR1 SGDLS, CDR2 YYNGEE. V was shortened by 4 bases and J by 8 bases, with 18 bases between the two germline ends. CDR3 amino acids: CASSSPGKRAGYTF. The CDR3 bases are TGTGCCAGCAGCTCGCCGGGAAAACGGGCGGGCTACACCTTC.

The chain has TRBV5-4 and TRBJ1-2; D is perhaps TRBD1 (5 bases). The CDR3 loop spans 15 amino acids. Germline CDR1 reads SGHNT; CDR2 reads YYREEE (reference sequence). Between the trimmed V and J ends, which lost 3 bases and 0 bases, there was a span of 12 bases. The CDR3 bases are TGTGCCAGCAGCTCCGGACAAGAAGCTAACTATGGCTACACCTTC. Protein product: CASSSGQEANYGYTF.

The chain combines TRBV18 with TRBJ1-6; 7 bases agree with TRBD1. Germline trimming cut 4 bases from V and 7 bases from J; bases unmatched to any gene: 7. CDR1 and CDR2 from the germline V gene are KGHSH and LQKENI. This CDR3 region has 15 residues. The CDR3 spells CASSRAETGNSPLHF. DNA of the CDR3: TGTGCCAGCTCACGAGCCGAGACAGGGAATTCACCCCTCCACTTT.

This chain uses TRBV27 with TRBJ2-5; TRBD2 aligns across 14 bases. Trimming at V came to 5 bases and at J to 0 bases, leaving 11 bases not matched to a gene. Germline values: CDR1 MNHEY, CDR2 SMNVEV (reference sequence). The CDR3 is made up of 19 amino acids. The CDR3: CASSRGAGLAGEYQETQYF. The CDR3 DNA is TGTGCCAGCAGTCGCGGGGCGGGACTAGCGGGGGAGTACCAAGAGACCCAGTACTTC.

This clone was seen once. The chain links TRBV7-2 to TRBJ2-7; no clear D. Trimming shortened V by 5 bases and J by 1 base, and 12 bases separated the two germline ends. The CDR3 is made up of 14 amino acids. The germline V gene encodes CDR1 SGHTA and CDR2 FQGNSA. Here the CDR3 DNA reads TGTGCCAGCAGCCCCAAGTTACTATCCTACGAGCAGTACTTC. It codes for CASSPKLLSYEQYF.

V and J are TRBV28 and TRBJ2-5; 10 bases are shared with TRBD2. Germline CDR1 is MDHEN and CDR2 is SYDVKM. CDR3 length: 15 residues. V trimming: 0 bases; J trimming: 3 bases; junction bases outside the gene matches: 1. CDR3 DNA sequence: TGTGCCAGCAGTTTATGGCTAGCGGGAGAAGAGACCCAGTACTTC. Its translation is CASSLWLAGEETQYF.

The chain has TRBV19 and TRBJ1-2; 8 bases match TRBD1. Germline CDR1 reads LNHDA; CDR2 reads SQIVND (reference sequence). The CDR3 contains 15 residues. J was trimmed by 6 bases and V by 5 bases; bases with no gene match: 11. CDR3 sequence (DNA): TGTGCCAGTAGTCCCGGACAGGGAAGTTTGGATGGCTACACCTTC. This codes for CASSPGQGSLDGYTF.

The chain recombines TRBV5-5 with TRBJ2-7; tentatively, D is TRBD2 (5 bases). Germline V gene sequence: CDR1 SGHKS, CDR2 YYEKEE (reference sequence). This CDR3 contains 13 residues. V lost 2 bases and J 4 bases, leaving 10 bases between the germline ends. CDR3 in amino acids: CASSLDYNYEQYF. The CDR3 region has the DNA TGTGCCAGCAGCTTAGACTACAATTACGAGCAGTACTTC.

The chain recombines TRBV6-2 or TRBV6-3 with TRBJ2-7; 13 bases fit TRBD2. The CDR3 is made up of 17 amino acids. V lost 4 bases to trimming and J lost 4 bases; unmatched junction nucleotides: 10. Per the germline V gene, CDR1 is MNHEY and CDR2 is SVGEGT. The CDR3 DNA sequence: TGTGCCAGCAGTTCGCGGACTAGCGGGAGTTCACCTTACGAGCAGTACTTC. Its translation: CASSSRTSGSSPYEQYF.